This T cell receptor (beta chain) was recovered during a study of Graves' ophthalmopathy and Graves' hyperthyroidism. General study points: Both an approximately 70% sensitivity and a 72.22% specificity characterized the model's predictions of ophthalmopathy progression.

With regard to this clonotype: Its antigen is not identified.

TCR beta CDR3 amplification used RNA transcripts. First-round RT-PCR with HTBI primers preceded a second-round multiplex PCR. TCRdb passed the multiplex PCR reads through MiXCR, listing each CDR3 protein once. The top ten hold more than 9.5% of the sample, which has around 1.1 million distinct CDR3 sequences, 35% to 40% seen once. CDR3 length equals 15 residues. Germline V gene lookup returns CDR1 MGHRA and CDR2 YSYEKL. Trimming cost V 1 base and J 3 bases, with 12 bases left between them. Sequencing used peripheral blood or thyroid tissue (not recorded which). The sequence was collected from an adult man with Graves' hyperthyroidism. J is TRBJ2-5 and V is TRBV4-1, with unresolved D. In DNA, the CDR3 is TGCGCCAGCAGCCAAGTTACCGGCAGTAAAGAGACCCAGTACTTC. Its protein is CASSQVTGSKETQYF.